The 26 T cell receptor beta chains given below trace back to one sample, sequenced in a study of a mutant IDH1 vaccine in newly diagnosed glioma. Some clones are missing from TCRdb's copy, which holds only in-frame ones; the method was immunoSEQ multiplex PCR. The table records approximately 70,000 clones, approximately 79% of them present only once. Stated time point: baseline, week 1 (first vaccination visit). Documented treatment: pre-vaccination baseline after standard-of-care therapy. The sequencing used PBMCs, collected from a glioma patient treated with radiotherapy, temozolomide or both. The receptors shown here come from a man between 45 and 60 years old with glioma.

This rearrangement joins TRBV18 to TRBJ1-2; the D is unclear. The V gene lost 2 bases and the J gene lost 1 base, with 5 bases spanning the gap. This CDR3 is 13 amino acids long. CDR1 and CDR2 (germline): KGHSH, LQKENI. The CDR3: CASSPGSNYGYTF. CDR3 in DNA: TGTGCCAGCTCACCAGGCAGTAACTATGGCTACACCTTC.

The chain employs TRBV4-2 and TRBJ2-3; 8 nucleotides line up with TRBD2. Germline CDR1 and CDR2: LGHNA and YNFKEQ. CDR3 length: 16 residues. V lost 4 bases and J lost 3; bases outside the gene matches: 9. The CDR3 nucleotides are TGTGCCAGCAGCCGGTACGCGGCGGGGGGTACAGATACGCAGTATTTT. It yields the protein CASSRYAAGGTDTQYF.

V gene TRBV5-1 combines with J gene TRBJ2-5, with 7 bases lining up with TRBD1. Trimming removed 5 bases from V and 4 bases from J; junction bases left unmatched: 11. CDR1 and CDR2 (germline): SGHRS, YFSETQ. The length of the CDR3 is 15 residues. The CDR3 sequence: CASRSQGDWGETQYF. The CDR3 bases are TGCGCCAGCAGGTCTCAGGGGGATTGGGGAGAGACCCAGTACTTC.

The chain couples TRBV7-6 to TRBJ2-7; 7 bases map to TRBD1. V shed 5 bases, J shed 6 bases, and the junction held 4 bases outside the gene matches. The CDR3 loop spans 12 amino acids. Germline CDR1 is SGHVS and CDR2 is FNYEAQ. The CDR3 loop is CASSTQGSEQYF. The CDR3 coding sequence is TGTGCCAGCAGCACACAGGGGAGCGAGCAGTACTTC.

The chain links TRBV7-8 to TRBJ2-2, with TRBD1 matching over 7 bases. V dropped 4 bases and J dropped 3; count of bases not matched to a gene: 2. CDR1 and CDR2 from the germline V gene are SGHVS and FQNEAQ. The CDR3 has 14 amino acids. CDR3 coding DNA: TGTGCCAGCAGCTGGGACAGACACACCGGGGAGCTGTTTTTT. Translated: CASSWDRHTGELFF.

The chain uses TRBV7-2 and TRBJ2-7, with D hard to call. V lost 0 bases, J lost 3 bases, and 6 bases lay in between. The CDR3 loop spans 13 amino acids. Germline values: CDR1 SGHTA, CDR2 FQGNSA. The CDR3 sequence: CASSLALSYEQYF. CDR3 DNA sequence: TGTGCCAGCAGCTTAGCCCTCAGCTACGAGCAGTACTTC.

The chain uses TRBV18 and TRBJ1-1; D is perhaps TRBD1 (5 bases). Trimming removed 4 bases at V and 11 bases at J, with 17 bases between. The length of the CDR3 is 13 residues. The germline V gene has CDR1 KGHSH and CDR2 LQKENI. The CDR3 region is CASSHYRDGDAFF. The CDR3 coding sequence is TGTGCCAGCTCACATTACCGGGACGGGGACGCTTTCTTT.

This rearrangement joins TRBV9 to TRBJ1-2; TRBD1 might be the D (5 bases). Germline V gene lookup returns CDR1 SGDLS and CDR2 YYNGEE. V lost 4 bases and J lost 4, with 14 bases in between. The CDR3 sequence is 14 residues long. This CDR3 reads CASSQYGGGYGYTF. DNA of the CDR3: TGTGCCAGCAGCCAGTACGGGGGAGGCTATGGCTACACCTTC.

The gene calls are TRBV5-4 and TRBJ2-7, with 8 bases aligning to TRBD2. After removal of 2 bases from V and 2 bases from J, the junction contained 6 bases not matched to a gene. The CDR3 is 15 amino acids. Germline loops: CDR1 SGHNT, CDR2 YYREEE (reference sequence). The CDR3 reads CASSLKAGETYEQYF. CDR3 DNA: TGTGCCAGCAGCTTAAAAGCGGGGGAAACCTACGAGCAGTACTTC.

The chain is built from TRBV5-4 and TRBJ2-6; no clear D. The CDR3 totals 17 residues. CDR1 SGHNT and CDR2 YYREEE come from the germline V gene (reference sequence). V was shortened by 0 bases and J by 0 bases, with 10 bases between the two germline ends. The CDR3: CASSLGVFNSGANVLTF. The CDR3 region has the DNA TGTGCCAGCAGCTTGGGGGTGTTTAACTCTGGGGCCAACGTCCTGACTTTC.

The gene calls are TRBV7-2 and TRBJ1-1; D uncertain. The CDR3 spans 12 residues. The V end lost 3 bases, the J end lost 5 bases, and 7 bases lay between the germline ends. Germline CDR1 and CDR2: SGHTA and FQGNSA. CDR3 nucleotides: TGTGCCAGCAGCTTTACGGGAACTGAAGCTTTCTTT. The encoded protein is CASSFTGTEAFF.

This clone was observed a few times. The chain combines TRBV30 with TRBJ2-7, with 10 bases that match TRBD1. CDR1 and CDR2 (germline): GTSNPN, SVGIG (reference sequence). V was pared by 1 base and J by 3 bases, with 6 bases of the junction left unmatched. The CDR3 runs to 15 residues. The CDR3 is CAWSDKGQGHYEQYF. The CDR3, as DNA: TGTGCCTGGAGTGATAAGGGACAGGGGCACTACGAGCAGTACTTC. The full variable domain, with the rest looked up from reference TRBV30 and TRBJ2-7, is SQTIHQWPATLVQPVGSPLSLECTVEGTSNPNLYWYRQAAGRGLQLLFYSVGIGQISSEVPQNLSASRPQDRQFILSSKKLLLSDSGFYLCAWSDKGQGHYEQYFGPGTRLTVT.

The CDR3 coding sequence is TGTGCCAGCAGTGAACCCGGACGGCTCATAGATCAGCCCCAGCATTTT. This codes for CASSEPGRLIDQPQHF. The genes are TRBV6-1 and TRBJ1-5; unclear D gene. Germline values: CDR1 MNHNS, CDR2 SASEGT. The V end lost 2 bases, the J end lost 5 bases, and 16 bases lay between the germline ends. The CDR3 covers 16 residues.

V usage is TRBV5-1 and J usage is TRBJ1-4; D might be TRBD1 (6 bases). This CDR3 contains 15 residues. From germline, CDR1 is SGHRS and CDR2 YFSETQ. Trimming cost V 4 bases and J 2 bases, with 12 bases left between them. The CDR3, as DNA: TGCGCCAGCAGCCTCCAGGGGTGGACTAATGAAAAACTGTTTTTT. Protein: CASSLQGWTNEKLFF.

This sequence joins TRBV5-5 and TRBJ2-2; D might be TRBD1 or TRBD2, each matching 5 bases. The V and J ends lost 0 bases and 2 bases respectively, with 14 bases between them. Germline-derived CDR1 and CDR2 are SGHKS and YYEKEE (reference sequence). This CDR3 has 17 amino acids. CDR3 sequence reads: CASSLDLSGSNTGELFF. CDR3 sequence (DNA): TGTGCCAGCAGCTTGGATTTGTCAGGGAGTAACACCGGGGAGCTGTTTTTT.

This clone has only one observation. The CDR3 DNA reads TGTGCCAGCAGCGCCTCAGATGAGACCCAGTACTTC. Its protein is CASSASDETQYF. The chain couples TRBV9 to TRBJ2-5; D ambiguous. V dropped 3 bases and J dropped 5 bases, with 8 bases sitting between them. The CDR3 has 12 residues. The germline V gene has CDR1 SGDLS and CDR2 YYNGEE.

V is TRBV7-9 and J is TRBJ2-7, with D unresolved. V shed 2 bases and J shed 1 base, with 6 bases lying between them. There are 13 residues in the CDR3. The germline CDR1 and CDR2 sequences are SEHNR and FQNEAQ (reference sequence). This CDR3 is CASSLIRSYEQYF. DNA of the CDR3: TGTGCCAGCAGCTTAATCCGATCCTACGAGCAGTACTTC.

V usage is TRBV6-1 and J usage is TRBJ1-2; TRBD1 matches 8 bases. The germline CDR1 and CDR2 sequences are MNHNS and SASEGT. The CDR3 is made up of 13 amino acids. V dropped 8 bases and J dropped 3; count of bases not matched to a gene: 5. The CDR3 sequence: CASLTGAYYGYTF. CDR3 in DNA: TGTGCCAGCCTGACAGGGGCTTACTATGGCTACACCTTC.

CDR3 protein: CASRLLGGPSPLHF. The CDR3 nucleotides read TGTGCCTCCAGACTCTTAGGAGGGCCGTCGCCCCTCCACTTT. The chain couples TRBV27 to TRBJ1-6, with no clear D. The CDR3 totals 14 residues. Trimming took off 11 bases at V and 13 bases at J, with 24 bases between the two ends. From germline, CDR1 is MNHEY and CDR2 SMNVEV (reference sequence).

The chain couples TRBV2 to TRBJ1-5; D unresolved. The V end lost 3 bases, the J end lost 11 bases, and 11 bases lay between the germline ends. Germline lookup yields CDR1 SNHLY and CDR2 FYNNEI. The CDR3 contains 12 residues. CDR3 DNA sequence: TGTGCCAGCAGTGATAACGGCCAAACCCAGCATTTT. Translating gives CASSDNGQTQHF. The variable domain in full, completed from reference TRBV2 and TRBJ1-5, reads EPEVTQTPSHQVTQMGQEVILRCVPISNHLYFYWYRQILGQKVEFLVSFYNNEISEKSEIFDDQFSVERPDGSNFTLKIRSTKLEDSAMYFCASSDNGQTQHFGDGTRLSIL.

The chain joins TRBV5-6 to TRBJ2-1; TRBD2 aligns across 12 bases. There are 18 residues in the CDR3. Trimming at V came to 0 bases and at J to 0 bases, leaving 4 bases not matched to a gene. Germline CDR1 and CDR2: SGHDT and YYEEEE. The CDR3 bases are TGTGCCAGCAGCTTGGGGACTAGCGGGGTGGACTCCTACAATGAGCAGTTCTTC. Translation gives CASSLGTSGVDSYNEQFF.

This CDR3 is CASSIDARRTASNYGYTF. The CDR3 coding sequence is TGTGCCAGTAGTATAGATGCGCGGCGGACAGCAAGCAACTATGGCTACACCTTC. The chain combines TRBV19 with TRBJ1-2; D is possibly TRBD1 (6 bases). CDR3 length equals 18 residues. The germline V and J ends were trimmed by 0 bases and 2 bases, with 19 bases remaining between them. CDR1 and CDR2 from the germline V gene are LNHDA and SQIVND (reference sequence).

This chain links TRBV25-1 with TRBJ1-2; no definite D call. Germline V gene sequence: CDR1 MGHDK, CDR2 SYGVNS. The CDR3 covers 14 residues. Between the trimmed V and J ends, which lost 5 bases and 0 bases, there was a span of 10 bases. CDR3: CASSRTSANYGYTF. Here the CDR3 DNA reads TGTGCCAGCAGTCGTACATCGGCTAACTATGGCTACACCTTC.

This clone occurred a few times. V is TRBV6-6 and J is TRBJ1-1, with 12 bases fitting TRBD1. This CDR3 contains 15 residues. The V and J ends lost 6 bases and 1 base, in that order; junction bases with no gene match: 3. Germline V gene data show CDR1 as MNHNY and CDR2 as SVGAGI (reference sequence). The CDR3 region is CASSRGQGANTEAFF. The CDR3 coding sequence is TGTGCCAGCAGCCGGGGACAGGGGGCGAACACTGAAGCTTTCTTT.

This clone was seen more than once but under ten times. The chain employs TRBV19 and TRBJ1-5, with D perhaps matching TRBD1 (6 bases). The CDR3 is made up of 14 amino acids. V was trimmed by 1 base and J by 6 bases, leaving 10 bases between them. Per the germline V gene, CDR1 is LNHDA and CDR2 is SQIVND (reference sequence). The CDR3 region is CASSIAGGVQPQHF. The CDR3 DNA reads TGTGCCAGTAGTATAGCGGGGGGCGTTCAGCCCCAGCATTTT.

The chain carries TRBV9 and TRBJ2-2; no clear D gene. The V and J ends lost 3 bases and 4 bases respectively, with 13 bases between them. The V gene's germline CDR1 is SGDLS and CDR2 YYNGEE. CDR3 length equals 15 residues. This chain's CDR3 is CASSGDLGTTGELFF. The CDR3 region has the DNA TGTGCCAGCAGCGGAGACCTAGGTACCACCGGGGAGCTGTTTTTT.